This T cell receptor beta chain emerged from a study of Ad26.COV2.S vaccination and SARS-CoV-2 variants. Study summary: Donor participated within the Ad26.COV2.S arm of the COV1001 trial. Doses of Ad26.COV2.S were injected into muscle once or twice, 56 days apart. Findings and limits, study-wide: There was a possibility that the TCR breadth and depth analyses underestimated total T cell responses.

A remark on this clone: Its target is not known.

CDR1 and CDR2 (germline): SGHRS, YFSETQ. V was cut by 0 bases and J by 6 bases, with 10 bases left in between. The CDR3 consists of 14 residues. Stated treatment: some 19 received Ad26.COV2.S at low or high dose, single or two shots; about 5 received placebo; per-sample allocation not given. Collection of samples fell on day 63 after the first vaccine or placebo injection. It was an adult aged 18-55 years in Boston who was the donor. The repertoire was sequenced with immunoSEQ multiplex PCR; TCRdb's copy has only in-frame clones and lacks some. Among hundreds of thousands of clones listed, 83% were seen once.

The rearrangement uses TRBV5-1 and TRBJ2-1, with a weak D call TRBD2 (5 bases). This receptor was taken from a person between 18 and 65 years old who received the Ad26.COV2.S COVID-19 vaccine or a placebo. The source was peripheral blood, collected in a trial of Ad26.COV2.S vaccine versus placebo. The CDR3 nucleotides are TGCGCCAGCAGCTTGGTACTAGGGTCCAATGAGCAGTTCTTC. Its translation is CASSLVLGSNEQFF.